This entry features one T cell receptor beta chain sequence. The entry originates in a study of tumor-infiltrating lymphocytes in localized non-small cell lung cancer. Libraries were prepared by immunoSEQ multiplex PCR; TCRdb keeps only in-frame clonotypes and omits some of them. The data hold some 15,000 clones, with more than 70% observed a single time. Input material: uninvolved lung tissue not adjacent to the tumor. This clonotype was sampled from a human donor with non-small cell lung cancer.

The CDR3 DNA sequence: TGTGCCTGGAGTGTTTCTCGGTACTACAATGAGCAGTTCTTC. It yields the protein CAWSVSRYYNEQFF. J is TRBJ2-1 and V is TRBV30; D ambiguous. Germline values: CDR1 GTSNPN, CDR2 SVGIG (reference sequence). The V end was cut by 0 bases, the J end by 3 bases, with 9 bases between. The CDR3 has 14 amino acids.